The sequence of this TCR beta chain was determined in a study of technical replicates of blood from a handful of donors. This clone has more than one count but fewer than ten. Using immunoSEQ multiplex PCR, the repertoire was profiled, and TCRdb retains in-frame clones only, with some absent. The repertoire has roughly 60,000 clones, around nine tenths of them found once; the top ten carry 4% to 6.5%. Germline V gene data show CDR1 as LGHNA and CDR2 as YNFKEQ. The CDR3 has 18 amino acids. The junction had 12 bases not matched to a gene; V was cut back by 0 bases and J by 4 bases. Sequencing input: PBMCs. The sequence came from a human donor in good health. Some clones in this sample may be carry-over from other donors' samples. J is TRBJ2-7 and V is TRBV4-2; 10 bases map to TRBD2. CDR3 nucleotide sequence: TGTGCCAGCAGCCAAGAACGAGAACTAGCGGGACCAAAATACGAGCAGTACTTC. It specifies CASSQERELAGPKYEQYF.